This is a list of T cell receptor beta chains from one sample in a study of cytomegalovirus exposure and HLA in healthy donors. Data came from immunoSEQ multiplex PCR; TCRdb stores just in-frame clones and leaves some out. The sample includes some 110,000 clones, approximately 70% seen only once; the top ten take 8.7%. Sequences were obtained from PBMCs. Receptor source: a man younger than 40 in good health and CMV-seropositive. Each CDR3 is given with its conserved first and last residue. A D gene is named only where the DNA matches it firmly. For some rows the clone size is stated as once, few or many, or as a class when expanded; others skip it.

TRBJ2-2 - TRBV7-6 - TGTGCCAGCAGCTCGCTCGGAGGCTCCGGGGAGCTGTTTTTT CASSSLGGSGELFF
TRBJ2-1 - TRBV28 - TGTGCTAGCAGTCCGCACGGGAATGAGCAGTTCTTC CASSPHGNEQFF
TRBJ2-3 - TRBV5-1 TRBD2 TGCGCCAGCAGCTCGAGCGGGAGAGGCACAGATACGCAGTATTTT CASSSSGRGTDTQYF
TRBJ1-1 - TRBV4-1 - TGCGCCAGCAGCCAAGATGTCAAGGGGCCGACATCGGGAGCTTTCTTT CASSQDVKGPTSGAFF
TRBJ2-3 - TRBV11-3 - TGTGCCAGCAGCTTAGCAGGGGGGACAGATACGCAGTATTTT CASSLAGGTDTQYF
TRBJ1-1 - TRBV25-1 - TGTGCCAGCAGTGTACAGGGAAGAGGAGAAGCTTTCTTT CASSVQGRGEAFF
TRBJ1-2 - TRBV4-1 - TGCGCCAGCAGTTTTGAGACAGATAACTATGGCTACACCTTC CASSFETDNYGYTF
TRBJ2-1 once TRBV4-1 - TGCGCCAGCAGCCATGAAACGGGTCTAGCGCTTTACAATGAGCAGTTCTTC CASSHETGLALYNEQFF
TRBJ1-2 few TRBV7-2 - TGTGCCAGCAGCCCGGGGGGGACTCCCTATGGCTACACCTTC CASSPGGTPYGYTF
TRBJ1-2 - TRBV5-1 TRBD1 TGCGCCAGCAGCTTCTGGACAGGGGGCTCATCTGGCTACACCTTC CASSFWTGGSSGYTF
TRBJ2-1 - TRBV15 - TGTGCCACCAGCAGAGACCTTACTGCGAGCTCCTACAATGAGCAGTTCTTC CATSRDLTASSYNEQFF
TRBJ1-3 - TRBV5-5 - TGTGCCAGCAGCGAGAACTCTGGAAACACCATATATTTT CASSENSGNTIYF
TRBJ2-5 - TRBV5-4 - TGTGCCAGCAGCTTGGCCGAAAACTACCAAGAGACCCAGTACTTC CASSLAENYQETQYF
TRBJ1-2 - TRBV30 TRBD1 TGTGCCTGGAGCCAGGGGGCCGCGAGAGGCTACACCTTC CAWSQGAARGYTF
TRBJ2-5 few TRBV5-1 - TGCGCCAGCAGCTTGCAGTCGCACCCCGAAGAGACCCAGTACTTC CASSLQSHPEETQYF
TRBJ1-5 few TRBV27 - TGTGCCAGCAGTTTCGGGTATAGCAATCAGCCCCAGCATTTT CASSFGYSNQPQHF